These T cell receptor beta chains were read from a single sample in a study of cytomegalovirus exposure and HLA in healthy donors. Here immunoSEQ multiplex PCR was the method, and the copy in TCRdb shows in-frame clones only, minus some. The sample has 150,000 to 200,000 clones; roughly 72% are singletons. Sequences were obtained from PBMCs. These TCRs come from a man in his forties in good health and CMV-seronegative. Each CDR3 is given with its conserved first and last residue. The D gene is left open where the match is weak. Clone size is not always given. Where it is, it says once, few, many or a class for expanded clones.

>-|-|TRBV2|TRBJ1-3
CASRDSGRNTIYF
TGTGCCAGCAGGGACAGCGGGAGGAACACCATATATTTT
>-|-|TRBV6-5|TRBJ1-5
CASSYSNSGNQPQHF
TGTGCCAGCAGTTACTCGAACTCGGGGAATCAGCCCCAGCATTTT
>-|-|TRBV19|TRBJ1-6
CASSIRGWNSPLHF
TGTGCCAGTAGTATTCGGGGATGGAATTCACCCCTCCACTTT
>-|-|TRBV19|TRBJ2-7
CASSINRYPYEQYF
TGTGCCAGTAGTATAAACAGATATCCCTACGAGCAGTACTTC
>once|-|TRBV9|TRBJ2-6
CASSVVLSGANVLTF
TGTGCCAGCAGCGTAGTACTATCTGGGGCCAACGTCCTGACTTTC
>-|TRBD2|TRBV4-1|TRBJ2-7
CASRQFLAGTYEQYF
TGCGCCAGCAGACAATTTCTAGCGGGAACCTACGAGCAGTACTTC
>once|TRBD2|TRBV18|TRBJ2-1
CASSGLADSEQFF
TGTGCCAGCTCAGGACTAGCCGACAGTGAGCAGTTCTTC
>few|TRBD1|TRBV7-3|TRBJ2-3
CASSLTRDRGTDTQYF
TGTGCCAGCAGCTTAACCCGGGACAGGGGGACAGATACGCAGTATTTT
>-|-|TRBV28|TRBJ1-3
CASPGVSGNTIYF
TGTGCCAGCCCGGGGGTGAGCGGAAACACCATATATTTT
>-|-|TRBV5-1|TRBJ2-5
CASSLDGSGEQYF
TGCGCCAGCAGCTTGGATGGATCGGGTGAGCAGTACTTC
>-|-|TRBV2|TRBJ1-4
CASSDWTENEKLFF
TGTGCCAGCAGTGACTGGACAGAAAATGAAAAACTGTTTTTT
>few|-|TRBV9|TRBJ2-3
CASSEGVLGDTQYF
TGTGCCAGCAGCGAAGGGGTGCTTGGAGATACGCAGTATTTT
>-|TRBD2|TRBV5-1|TRBJ2-1
CASSPLAGASYNEQFF
TGCGCCAGCAGCCCGTTAGCGGGAGCTTCCTACAATGAGCAGTTCTTC
>-|TRBD1|TRBV9|TRBJ1-4
CASSVTGLPNEKLFF
TGTGCCAGCAGCGTGACAGGGTTGCCTAATGAAAAACTGTTTTTT
>few|-|TRBV10-3|TRBJ2-5
CAISEFREETQYF
TGTGCCATCAGTGAGTTTCGCGAAGAGACCCAGTACTTC
>-|-|TRBV2|TRBJ2-1
CASSRGRGEQFF
TGTGCCAGCAGCCGTGGGCGTGGTGAGCAGTTCTTC
>-|-|TRBV7-2|TRBJ1-2
CASSLLGFGGGYTF
TGTGCCAGCAGCTTATTAGGCTTCGGCGGTGGCTACACCTTC
>-|-|TRBV15|TRBJ1-1
CATSRDLLTGNTEAFF
TGTGCCACCAGCAGAGATCTTCTGACAGGGAACACTGAAGCTTTCTTT
>-|-|TRBV7-9|TRBJ1-1
CASSTTTQGNTEAFF
TGTGCCAGCAGCACGACGACGCAGGGAAACACTGAAGCTTTCTTT
>-|-|TRBV7-3|TRBJ2-2
CASSPSGNPNTGELFF
TGTGCCAGCAGCCCCAGTGGCAACCCGAACACCGGGGAGCTGTTTTTT
>-|TRBD1|TRBV19|TRBJ2-7
CASSPGQGYYEQYF
TGTGCCAGTAGCCCGGGACAGGGATACTACGAGCAGTACTTC
>-|TRBD2|TRBV5-6|TRBJ2-1
CASSRTSGAYNEQFF
TGTGCCAGCAGCCGGACTAGCGGGGCTTACAATGAGCAGTTCTTC
>-|TRBD2|TRBV6-6|TRBJ2-1
CASSLAGDEQFF
TGTGCCAGCAGCCTAGCGGGAGATGAGCAGTTCTTC
>-|-|TRBV7-3|TRBJ2-3
CASSLEFGSGDTQYF
TGTGCCAGCAGCTTAGAATTTGGATCCGGGGATACGCAGTATTTT
>-|-|TRBV2|TRBJ1-1
CASSRPQVNTEAFF
TGTGCCAGCAGCCGACCCCAGGTGAACACTGAAGCTTTCTTT
>few|-|TRBV5-1|TRBJ2-1
CASRGSSYNEQFF
TGCGCCAGCAGGGGGAGCTCCTACAATGAGCAGTTCTTC
>-|-|TRBV2|TRBJ2-2
CASSENGSGAGELFF
TGTGCCAGCAGTGAAAACGGGAGCGGAGCCGGGGAGCTGTTTTTT
>-|TRBD1|TRBV27|TRBJ1-5
CASSPTGGGQPQHF
TGTGCCAGCAGTCCGACAGGGGGCGGTCAGCCCCAGCATTTT
>-|-|TRBV12-2|TRBJ2-5
CASRPGVPQYF
TGTGCAAGTCGCCCAGGGGTCCCCCAGTACTTC
>once|-|TRBV7-9|TRBJ2-2
CSSSAGGGRDTGELFF
TGTTCCAGCAGCGCCGGGGGTGGCAGGGACACCGGGGAGCTGTTTTTT
>-|TRBD1|TRBV5-1|TRBJ1-1
CASSLGDRGSEAFF
TGCGCCAGCAGCTTAGGGGACAGGGGATCTGAAGCTTTCTTT
>-|-|TRBV19|TRBJ2-3
CASSPGTHTDTQYF
TGTGCCAGTAGTCCCGGGACTCACACAGATACGCAGTATTTT
>-|-|TRBV7-9|TRBJ1-5
CASSFESPPGSPNQPQHF
TGTGCCAGCAGCTTCGAAAGTCCACCCGGGTCACCAAATCAGCCCCAGCATTTT
>-|-|TRBV5-1|TRBJ2-7
CASSPMEVARVEQYF
TGCGCCAGCAGCCCCATGGAGGTAGCGAGAGTCGAGCAGTACTTC
>-|-|TRBV7-3|TRBJ1-4
CASSLRGGRIDEKLFF
TGTGCCAGCAGCTTACGGGGGGGCCGGATTGATGAAAAACTGTTTTTT
>-|TRBD2|TRBV5-6|TRBJ2-3
CASSLREGTDTQYF
TGTGCCAGCAGCTTACGGGAGGGCACAGATACGCAGTATTTT
>-|-|TRBV19|TRBJ1-1
CASSLTANTEAFF
TGTGCCAGTAGCCTGACAGCGAACACTGAAGCTTTCTTT
>-|TRBD2|TRBV2|TRBJ2-2
CASSRGLAGGLTGELFF
TGTGCCAGCAGCCGGGGACTAGCGGGAGGTCTCACCGGGGAGCTGTTTTTT
>-|TRBD2|TRBV30|TRBJ2-2
CAWYGQVTSGWTGELFF
TGTGCCTGGTATGGACAGGTGACTAGCGGATGGACCGGGGAGCTGTTTTTT
>-|TRBD1|TRBV14|TRBJ2-1
CASSWTGGGEQFF
TGTGCCAGCAGTTGGACAGGGGGGGGTGAGCAGTTCTTC
>-|-|TRBV9|TRBJ2-3
CASSVVGRGTDTQYF
TGTGCCAGCAGCGTAGTGGGTAGAGGGACAGATACGCAGTATTTT
>-|-|TRBV28|TRBJ1-6
CASSLYPGSHSPLHF
TGTGCCAGCAGTTTATATCCAGGGTCGCATTCACCCCTCCACTTT
>-|-|TRBV11-2|TRBJ1-2
CASSLDLGMGGTGYTF
TGTGCCAGCAGCTTAGATCTTGGGATGGGGGGGACAGGCTACACCTTC
>-|-|TRBV28|TRBJ2-7
CASRVGAVYEQYF
TGTGCCAGCAGGGTGGGCGCTGTCTACGAGCAGTACTTC
>-|TRBD1|TRBV6-1|TRBJ1-1
CASRHRGNTEAFF
TGTGCCAGCAGACACAGGGGGAACACTGAAGCTTTCTTT
>once|TRBD2|TRBV28|TRBJ2-1
CASSLGGAGFSNEQFF
TGTGCCAGCAGCCTGGGGGGAGCGGGATTCAGCAATGAGCAGTTCTTC
>-|-|TRBV5-1|TRBJ1-5
CASSLEGARNQPQHF
TGCGCCAGCAGCTTAGAAGGGGCTCGGAATCAGCCCCAGCATTTT
>-|-|TRBV2|TRBJ2-3
CASSVRETDTQYF
TGTGCCAGCAGTGTGAGGGAGACAGATACGCAGTATTTT
>-|-|TRBV30|TRBJ2-4
CAWSFFTGMTNSQYF
TGTGCCTGGAGTTTTTTTACAGGGATGACGAACAGTCAGTACTTC
>once|TRBD1|TRBV19|TRBJ1-5
CASSIEAGGWPQPQHF
TGTGCCAGTAGTATAGAGGCAGGGGGCTGGCCTCAGCCCCAGCATTTT
>once|-|TRBV19|TRBJ2-1
CATQRYNEQFF
TGTGCCACACAGAGATACAATGAGCAGTTCTTC
>-|TRBD1|TRBV10-2|TRBJ1-4
CASSGTGATNEKLFF
TGCGCCAGCAGTGGGACAGGGGCAACTAATGAAAAACTGTTTTTT
>-|TRBD1|TRBV30|TRBJ2-1
CAWGGTGSYNEQFF
TGTGCCTGGGGGGGGACAGGGAGTTACAATGAGCAGTTCTTC
>-|-|TRBV7-2|TRBJ1-5
CASSLGVGQPQHF
TGTGCCAGCAGCTTAGGAGTCGGTCAGCCCCAGCATTTT
>-|TRBD2|TRBV29-1|TRBJ2-2
CSVETSGAGELFF
TGCAGCGTTGAGACTAGCGGCGCCGGGGAGCTGTTTTTT
>-|-|TRBV2|TRBJ2-3
CASSVERWGFSTDTQYF
TGTGCCAGCAGTGTGGAGCGGTGGGGTTTTAGCACAGATACGCAGTATTTT
>few|-|TRBV30|TRBJ1-2
CAWSVTGNNYGYTF
TGTGCCTGGAGTGTAACAGGGAACAACTATGGCTACACCTTC
>once|TRBD2|TRBV7-3|TRBJ2-7
CASSLTAGGTYEQYF
TGTGCCAGCAGCCTGACGGCGGGAGGAACGTACGAGCAGTACTTC
>-|-|TRBV27|TRBJ2-7
CASSRVGALSSYEQYF
TGTGCCAGCAGCCGTGTCGGAGCGCTTAGCTCCTACGAGCAGTACTTC
>-|TRBD1|TRBV6-6|TRBJ2-5
CATAGTEGEETQYF
TGTGCCACCGCCGGGACAGAGGGAGAAGAGACCCAGTACTTC